A selection of T cell receptor beta chains follows, all from one sample in a study of blood T cell repertoires in COVID-19. The assay was immunoSEQ multiplex PCR, and TCRdb's table has in-frame clones only and misses some. Among 120,000 or so clones listed, around 86% were seen once. Sequenced: peripheral blood. These receptors were taken from a woman between 65 and 79 years old with acute or convalescent COVID-19. Each CDR3 is given with its conserved first and last residue. The order of the fields is clone size, CDR3 length, J gene, D gene, V gene, CDR3 DNA, CDR3 protein. The D gene is left open where the match is weak. The listing skips clone size in some rows; elsewhere it reads once, few, many or a size class.

clone_size: .; cdr3_length: 16; j_call: TRBJ1-1; d_call: TRBD1; v_call: TRBV28; cdr3_nt: TGTGCCAGCAACGTCGGTGGCGCCGGGGACAGGACTGAAGCTTTCTTT; cdr3_aa: CASNVGGAGDRTEAFF
clone_size: .; cdr3_length: 13; j_call: TRBJ1-6; d_call: TRBD1; v_call: TRBV30; cdr3_nt: TGTGCCTGGGGGGGACAGCTAAATTCACCCCTCCACTTT; cdr3_aa: CAWGGQLNSPLHF
clone_size: .; cdr3_length: 11; j_call: TRBJ2-7; d_call: .; v_call: TRBV19; cdr3_nt: TGTGCCAGTAGTTCCCGCTACGAGCAGTACTTC; cdr3_aa: CASSSRYEQYF
clone_size: .; cdr3_length: 16; j_call: TRBJ2-1; d_call: TRBD2; v_call: TRBV3-1/TRBV3-2; cdr3_nt: TGTGCCAGCAGCCAAGTCCTAGCGGGGGGGATAAATGAGCAGTTCTTC; cdr3_aa: CASSQVLAGGINEQFF
clone_size: .; cdr3_length: 15; j_call: TRBJ2-1; d_call: .; v_call: TRBV5-1; cdr3_nt: TGCGCCAGCAGCCTTTCCCCAGGAGGTGGCAATGAGCAGTTCTTC; cdr3_aa: CASSLSPGGGNEQFF
clone_size: .; cdr3_length: 11; j_call: TRBJ2-5; d_call: .; v_call: TRBV6-5; cdr3_nt: TGTGCCAGCACTAAAGGAGGGACCCAGTACTTC; cdr3_aa: CASTKGGTQYF
clone_size: .; cdr3_length: 13; j_call: TRBJ1-1; d_call: .; v_call: TRBV9; cdr3_nt: TGTGCCAGCAGCGTAGTAGGTCAGGGTGAAGCTTTCTTT; cdr3_aa: CASSVVGQGEAFF
clone_size: .; cdr3_length: 14; j_call: TRBJ1-2; d_call: .; v_call: TRBV19; cdr3_nt: TGTGCCAGTACCCAATCGGGTCAGGGCCATGGCTACACCTTC; cdr3_aa: CASTQSGQGHGYTF
clone_size: .; cdr3_length: 14; j_call: TRBJ2-7; d_call: .; v_call: TRBV7-3; cdr3_nt: TGTGCCAGCAGCTTGGGAGACGGTGTCTACGAGCAGTACTTC; cdr3_aa: CASSLGDGVYEQYF
clone_size: .; cdr3_length: 14; j_call: TRBJ2-5; d_call: .; v_call: TRBV28; cdr3_nt: TGTGCCAGCGGGGGACTCGTTGGGACAGAGACCCAGTACTTC; cdr3_aa: CASGGLVGTETQYF
clone_size: .; cdr3_length: 16; j_call: TRBJ2-2; d_call: .; v_call: TRBV7-3; cdr3_nt: TGTGCCAGCAGCTTAACCGGCGGGGCGAACACCGGGGAGCTGTTTTTT; cdr3_aa: CASSLTGGANTGELFF
clone_size: .; cdr3_length: 12; j_call: TRBJ2-3; d_call: .; v_call: TRBV29-1; cdr3_nt: TGCAGCGTTGAAGTGCTATCAGATACGCAGTATTTT; cdr3_aa: CSVEVLSDTQYF
clone_size: .; cdr3_length: 16; j_call: TRBJ1-1; d_call: .; v_call: TRBV3-1/TRBV3-2; cdr3_nt: TGTGCCAGCAGCCGCCAGGGTGTAGCAATGAACACTGAAGCTTTCTTT; cdr3_aa: CASSRQGVAMNTEAFF
clone_size: .; cdr3_length: 15; j_call: TRBJ1-2; d_call: .; v_call: TRBV27; cdr3_nt: TGTGCCAGCAGTACGAAACGGGAAGCTAACTATGGCTACACCTTC; cdr3_aa: CASSTKREANYGYTF
clone_size: .; cdr3_length: 17; j_call: TRBJ2-1; d_call: TRBD2; v_call: TRBV3-1/TRBV3-2; cdr3_nt: TGTGCCAGCAGCCTAGTACTAGCGGGGAGCTCCTACAATGAGCAGTTCTTC; cdr3_aa: CASSLVLAGSSYNEQFF
clone_size: once; cdr3_length: 12; j_call: TRBJ2-4; d_call: .; v_call: TRBV2; cdr3_nt: TGTGCCAGCGTACTAGCCAAAAACATTCAGTACTTC; cdr3_aa: CASVLAKNIQYF
clone_size: once; cdr3_length: 15; j_call: TRBJ1-6; d_call: TRBD1; v_call: TRBV9; cdr3_nt: TGTGCCAGCAGCGCAGGACAGGTGGGGAATTCACCCCTCCACTTT; cdr3_aa: CASSAGQVGNSPLHF
clone_size: .; cdr3_length: 15; j_call: TRBJ2-7; d_call: .; v_call: TRBV28; cdr3_nt: TGTGCCAGCACAAGTCAAGACCGACTATCCTACGAGCAGTACTTC; cdr3_aa: CASTSQDRLSYEQYF
clone_size: few; cdr3_length: 17; j_call: TRBJ1-1; d_call: .; v_call: TRBV7-9; cdr3_nt: TGTGCCAGCAGCCTAGTCGGCGCGGAACACATGAACACTGAAGCTTTCTTT; cdr3_aa: CASSLVGAEHMNTEAFF
clone_size: few; cdr3_length: 16; j_call: TRBJ1-3; d_call: TRBD1; v_call: TRBV18; cdr3_nt: TGTGCCAGCTCACCAGCGACAGGGTTGGCTGGAAACACCATATATTTT; cdr3_aa: CASSPATGLAGNTIYF
clone_size: .; cdr3_length: 13; j_call: TRBJ2-2; d_call: .; v_call: TRBV2; cdr3_nt: TGTGCCAGCAGTGCAGGGAACACCGGGGAGCTGTTTTTT; cdr3_aa: CASSAGNTGELFF
clone_size: few; cdr3_length: 16; j_call: TRBJ2-2; d_call: TRBD2; v_call: TRBV5-4; cdr3_nt: TGTGCCAGCAGGGACCAACTAGCGGGGGGGCGCGGGGAGCTGTTTTTT; cdr3_aa: CASRDQLAGGRGELFF
clone_size: .; cdr3_length: 15; j_call: TRBJ2-3; d_call: TRBD2; v_call: TRBV3-1/TRBV3-2; cdr3_nt: TGTGCCAGCAGCCGACTAGCGGGGGGATCAGATACGCAGTATTTT; cdr3_aa: CASSRLAGGSDTQYF
clone_size: .; cdr3_length: 14; j_call: TRBJ1-3; d_call: .; v_call: TRBV19; cdr3_nt: TGTGCCACCTCAGGAAGGCTCGCCATAAACACCATATATTTT; cdr3_aa: CATSGRLAINTIYF
clone_size: .; cdr3_length: 15; j_call: TRBJ2-3; d_call: TRBD1; v_call: TRBV5-1; cdr3_nt: TGCGCCAGCAGCCGCGGGGACAGGGGTACAGATACGCAGTATTTT; cdr3_aa: CASSRGDRGTDTQYF
clone_size: .; cdr3_length: 14; j_call: TRBJ1-5; d_call: .; v_call: TRBV10-1; cdr3_nt: TGCGCCAGCAGCGGCCCCCCGGGATACCAGCCCCAGCATTTT; cdr3_aa: CASSGPPGYQPQHF
clone_size: .; cdr3_length: 15; j_call: TRBJ1-5; d_call: .; v_call: TRBV28; cdr3_nt: TGTGCCAGTCATTTTGATAGGACAAGGAATCAGCCCCAGCATTTT; cdr3_aa: CASHFDRTRNQPQHF
clone_size: .; cdr3_length: 14; j_call: TRBJ1-6; d_call: TRBD1; v_call: TRBV19; cdr3_nt: TGTGCCAGTAGTTTAGACAGGGATTATTCACCCCTCCACTTT; cdr3_aa: CASSLDRDYSPLHF
clone_size: .; cdr3_length: 13; j_call: TRBJ2-7; d_call: TRBD2; v_call: TRBV28; cdr3_nt: TGCTTTGTGCGGGGGGGGAGCTCCTACGAGCAGTACTTC; cdr3_aa: CFVRGGSSYEQYF
clone_size: .; cdr3_length: 14; j_call: TRBJ2-7; d_call: TRBD2; v_call: TRBV6-5; cdr3_nt: TGTGCCAGCCTAGGACTAGCGGACTCCTACGAGCAGTACTTC; cdr3_aa: CASLGLADSYEQYF
clone_size: .; cdr3_length: 18; j_call: TRBJ2-1; d_call: .; v_call: TRBV21-1; cdr3_nt: TGTGCCAGCAGCACGGGACTAGCGGGGGCAAGCTCCTACAATGAGCAGTTCTTC; cdr3_aa: CASSTGLAGASSYNEQFF
clone_size: medium-sized; cdr3_length: 17; j_call: TRBJ2-7; d_call: .; v_call: TRBV4-1; cdr3_nt: TGCGCCAGCACTCCAAACGCAATGGGGGGAACCCCCTACGAGCAGTACTTC; cdr3_aa: CASTPNAMGGTPYEQYF
clone_size: .; cdr3_length: 14; j_call: TRBJ1-3; d_call: TRBD1; v_call: TRBV19; cdr3_nt: TGTGCCAGTAGTCGACCCAGGGGGATCAACACCATATATTTT; cdr3_aa: CASSRPRGINTIYF
clone_size: .; cdr3_length: 13; j_call: TRBJ1-2; d_call: TRBD1; v_call: TRBV7-9; cdr3_nt: TGTGCCAGCAGCCAACAGGGGATCTATGGCTACACCTTC; cdr3_aa: CASSQQGIYGYTF
clone_size: .; cdr3_length: 14; j_call: TRBJ2-5; d_call: .; v_call: TRBV28; cdr3_nt: TGTGCCAGCAGCCTACCTCTGGGGAGGGAGACCCAGTACTTC; cdr3_aa: CASSLPLGRETQYF
clone_size: .; cdr3_length: 12; j_call: TRBJ2-3; d_call: .; v_call: TRBV3-1/TRBV3-2; cdr3_nt: TGTGCCAGCAGCCAGGCCCCAGATACGCAGTATTTT; cdr3_aa: CASSQAPDTQYF
clone_size: .; cdr3_length: 15; j_call: TRBJ1-3; d_call: .; v_call: TRBV28; cdr3_nt: TGTGCCAGCAGTTTAGGACTTCTCTCTGGAAACACCATATATTTT; cdr3_aa: CASSLGLLSGNTIYF
clone_size: .; cdr3_length: 15; j_call: TRBJ2-3; d_call: .; v_call: TRBV6-5; cdr3_nt: TGTGCCGAATTCAGGGATGTGTGGGTAACAGATACGCAGTATTTT; cdr3_aa: CAEFRDVWVTDTQYF
clone_size: .; cdr3_length: 16; j_call: TRBJ1-3; d_call: .; v_call: TRBV2; cdr3_nt: TGTGCCAGCAGGGGGTTTGGACAGAGAGGGCGAGACACCATATATTTT; cdr3_aa: CASRGFGQRGRDTIYF
clone_size: once; cdr3_length: 16; j_call: TRBJ1-5; d_call: TRBD1; v_call: TRBV5-5; cdr3_nt: TGTGCCAGCAGCTGGCTTTGGCAGGGGGGTGAGGAGCCCCAGCATTTT; cdr3_aa: CASSWLWQGGEEPQHF
clone_size: .; cdr3_length: 16; j_call: TRBJ1-2; d_call: TRBD1; v_call: TRBV28; cdr3_nt: TGTGCCAGCAGGAACCCAAGGAGAGGGGGCGCCTCTGGCTACACCTTC; cdr3_aa: CASRNPRRGGASGYTF
clone_size: once; cdr3_length: 15; j_call: TRBJ2-7; d_call: TRBD2; v_call: TRBV5-1; cdr3_nt: TGCGCCAGCAGCTTGACTAGCGGGGACTCCTACGAGCAGTACTTC; cdr3_aa: CASSLTSGDSYEQYF
clone_size: .; cdr3_length: 16; j_call: TRBJ2-7; d_call: TRBD2; v_call: TRBV7-9; cdr3_nt: TGTGCCAGCAGCCTGGGGATGGGCGGGGGAAGTGGCGAGCAGTACTTC; cdr3_aa: CASSLGMGGGSGEQYF
clone_size: .; cdr3_length: 15; j_call: TRBJ1-1; d_call: .; v_call: TRBV3-1/TRBV3-2; cdr3_nt: TGTGCCAGCAGCCAACTCCTGGGGGGGCGAACTGAAGCTTTCTTT; cdr3_aa: CASSQLLGGRTEAFF
clone_size: .; cdr3_length: 14; j_call: TRBJ2-7; d_call: .; v_call: TRBV2; cdr3_nt: TGTGCCAGCAGTGATTGGGGGGACCGGATCGGGCAGTACTTC; cdr3_aa: CASSDWGDRIGQYF
clone_size: .; cdr3_length: 15; j_call: TRBJ2-1; d_call: TRBD1; v_call: TRBV6-5; cdr3_nt: TGTGCCAGCACCGAGACAGGGCGAAATGTGGATGAGCAGTTCTTC; cdr3_aa: CASTETGRNVDEQFF
clone_size: once; cdr3_length: 15; j_call: TRBJ1-4; d_call: .; v_call: TRBV5-4; cdr3_nt: TGTGCCAGCAGCTCGACAGAGACAACTAATGAAAAACTGTTTTTT; cdr3_aa: CASSSTETTNEKLFF
clone_size: .; cdr3_length: 17; j_call: TRBJ2-5; d_call: .; v_call: TRBV19; cdr3_nt: TGTGCCAGTAGTAGGGGCCCGGGTGGCCCCCCCCAAGAGACCCAGTACTTC; cdr3_aa: CASSRGPGGPPQETQYF
clone_size: once; cdr3_length: 15; j_call: TRBJ1-5; d_call: TRBD1; v_call: TRBV5-3; cdr3_nt: TGTGCCAGAAGCTCCGACAGGGAGAGGAATCAGCCCCAGCATTTT; cdr3_aa: CARSSDRERNQPQHF
clone_size: .; cdr3_length: 12; j_call: TRBJ1-6; d_call: .; v_call: TRBV3-1/TRBV3-2; cdr3_nt: TGTGCCAGCAGCCAACCCGATTCACCCCTCCACTTT; cdr3_aa: CASSQPDSPLHF
clone_size: .; cdr3_length: 14; j_call: TRBJ1-4; d_call: TRBD1; v_call: TRBV30; cdr3_nt: TGTGCCTGGAGTGTAGACAGCTATCCACAGGGGGTGTTTTTT; cdr3_aa: CAWSVDSYPQGVFF
clone_size: .; cdr3_length: 16; j_call: TRBJ2-7; d_call: TRBD2; v_call: TRBV27; cdr3_nt: TGTGCCAGCAGTTTAGTTGCTAGCGGGTCCACCTACGAGCAGTACTTC; cdr3_aa: CASSLVASGSTYEQYF
clone_size: .; cdr3_length: 14; j_call: TRBJ2-7; d_call: TRBD1; v_call: TRBV5-1; cdr3_nt: TGCGCCAGCAGCCTCATGGGACAGGGCGACGAGCAGTACTTC; cdr3_aa: CASSLMGQGDEQYF
clone_size: .; cdr3_length: 15; j_call: TRBJ1-3; d_call: .; v_call: TRBV14; cdr3_nt: TGTGCCAGCAGCCCTATGGGGGGGCCCCGAAACACCATATATTTT; cdr3_aa: CASSPMGGPRNTIYF
clone_size: .; cdr3_length: 13; j_call: TRBJ2-7; d_call: .; v_call: TRBV2; cdr3_nt: TGTGCCAGCAGTGAACAGGGCCCCTACGAGCAGTACTTC; cdr3_aa: CASSEQGPYEQYF
clone_size: .; cdr3_length: 14; j_call: TRBJ1-1; d_call: .; v_call: TRBV5-1; cdr3_nt: TGCGCCAGCAGCCCCGACAGTGAGCGCACTGAAGCTTTCTTT; cdr3_aa: CASSPDSERTEAFF
clone_size: .; cdr3_length: 15; j_call: TRBJ1-3; d_call: .; v_call: TRBV18; cdr3_nt: TGTGCCAGCTCACCACCGTCAGACTCTGGAAACACCATATATTTT; cdr3_aa: CASSPPSDSGNTIYF
clone_size: .; cdr3_length: 15; j_call: TRBJ1-6; d_call: TRBD1; v_call: TRBV11-2; cdr3_nt: TGTGCCAGCAGCTTAGCACAGGGGATGGTCTCACCCCTCCACTTT; cdr3_aa: CASSLAQGMVSPLHF